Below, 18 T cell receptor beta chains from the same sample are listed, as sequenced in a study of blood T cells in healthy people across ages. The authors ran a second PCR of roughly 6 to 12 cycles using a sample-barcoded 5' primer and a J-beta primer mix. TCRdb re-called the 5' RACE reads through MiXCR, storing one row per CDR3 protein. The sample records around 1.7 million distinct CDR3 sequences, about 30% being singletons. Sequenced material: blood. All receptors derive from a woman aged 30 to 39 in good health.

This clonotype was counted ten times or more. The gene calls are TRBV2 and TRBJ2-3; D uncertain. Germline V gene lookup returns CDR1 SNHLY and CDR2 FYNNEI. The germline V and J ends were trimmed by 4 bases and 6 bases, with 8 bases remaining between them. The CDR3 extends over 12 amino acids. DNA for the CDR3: TGTGCCAGCAGTGCACAACAGGATACGCAGTATTTT. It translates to CASSAQQDTQYF.

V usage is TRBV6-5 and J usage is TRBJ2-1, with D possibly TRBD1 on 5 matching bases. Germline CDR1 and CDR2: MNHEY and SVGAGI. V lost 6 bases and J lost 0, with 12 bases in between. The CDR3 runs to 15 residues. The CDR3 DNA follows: TGTGCCAGCAGAAGACAGAAGAACTCCTACAATGAGCAGTTCTTC. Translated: CASRRQKNSYNEQFF.

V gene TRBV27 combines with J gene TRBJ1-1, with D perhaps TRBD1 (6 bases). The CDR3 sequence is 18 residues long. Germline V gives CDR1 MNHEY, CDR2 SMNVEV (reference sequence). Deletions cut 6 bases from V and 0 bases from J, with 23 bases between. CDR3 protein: CASRLGRGQANMNTEAFF. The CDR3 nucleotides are TGTGCCAGCAGGCTGGGCCGGGGGCAGGCTAACATGAACACTGAAGCTTTCTTT.

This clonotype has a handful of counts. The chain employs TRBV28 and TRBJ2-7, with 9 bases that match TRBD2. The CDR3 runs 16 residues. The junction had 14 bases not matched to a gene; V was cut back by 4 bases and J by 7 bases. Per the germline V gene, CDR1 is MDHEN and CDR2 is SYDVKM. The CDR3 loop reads CASSSTAAGGILEQYF. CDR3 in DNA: TGTGCCAGCAGTTCCACCGCCGCGGGGGGGATCTTGGAGCAGTACTTC.

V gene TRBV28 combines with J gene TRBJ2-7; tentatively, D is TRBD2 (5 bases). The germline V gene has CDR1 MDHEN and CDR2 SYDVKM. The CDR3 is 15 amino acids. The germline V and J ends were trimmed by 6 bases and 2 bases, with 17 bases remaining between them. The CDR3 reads CASSAITGGPYEQYF. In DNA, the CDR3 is TGTGCCAGCAGCGCTATCACGGGCGGGCCCTACGAGCAGTACTTC.

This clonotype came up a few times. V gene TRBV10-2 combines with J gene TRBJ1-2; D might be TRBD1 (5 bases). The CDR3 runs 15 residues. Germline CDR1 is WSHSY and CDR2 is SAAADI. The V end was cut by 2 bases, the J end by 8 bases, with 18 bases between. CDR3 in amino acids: CASSEMGEFVRGYTF. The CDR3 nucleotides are TGCGCCAGCAGTGAGATGGGGGAGTTTGTGCGCGGCTACACCTTC.

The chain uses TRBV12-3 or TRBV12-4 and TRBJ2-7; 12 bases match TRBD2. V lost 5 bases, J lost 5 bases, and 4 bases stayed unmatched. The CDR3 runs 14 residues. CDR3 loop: CASSRLAGAHEQYF. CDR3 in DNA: TGTGCCAGCAGTAGACTAGCGGGAGCCCACGAGCAGTACTTC.

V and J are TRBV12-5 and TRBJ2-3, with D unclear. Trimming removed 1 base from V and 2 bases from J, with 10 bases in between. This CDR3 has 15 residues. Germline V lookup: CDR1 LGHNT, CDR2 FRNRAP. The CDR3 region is CASGLAPPNTDTQYF. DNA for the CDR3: TGTGCTAGTGGTTTGGCCCCCCCTAACACAGATACGCAGTATTTT.

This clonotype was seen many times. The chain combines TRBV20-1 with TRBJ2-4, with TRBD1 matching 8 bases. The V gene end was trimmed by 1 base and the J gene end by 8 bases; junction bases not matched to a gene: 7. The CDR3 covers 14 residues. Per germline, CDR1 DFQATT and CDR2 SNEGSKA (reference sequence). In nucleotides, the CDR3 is TGCAGTGCTAGAGTGAGGACAGGGTGGGACATTCAGTACTTC. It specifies CSARVRTGWDIQYF.

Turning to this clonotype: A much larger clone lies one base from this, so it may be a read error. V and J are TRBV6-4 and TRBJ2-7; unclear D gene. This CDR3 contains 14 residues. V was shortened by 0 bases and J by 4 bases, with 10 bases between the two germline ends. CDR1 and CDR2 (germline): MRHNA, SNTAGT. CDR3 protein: CASSDSNVVYEQYV. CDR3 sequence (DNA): TGTGCCAGCAGTGACTCTAACGTCGTGTACGAGCAGTACGTC.

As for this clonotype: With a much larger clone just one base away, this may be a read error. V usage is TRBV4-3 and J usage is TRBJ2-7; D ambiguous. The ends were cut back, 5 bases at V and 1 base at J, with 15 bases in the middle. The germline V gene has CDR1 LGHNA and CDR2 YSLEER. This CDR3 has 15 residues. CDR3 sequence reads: CASSWNKLGSYEQYF. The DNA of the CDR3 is TGCGCCAGCAGCTGGAACAAACTCGGATCCTACGAGCAGTACTTC.

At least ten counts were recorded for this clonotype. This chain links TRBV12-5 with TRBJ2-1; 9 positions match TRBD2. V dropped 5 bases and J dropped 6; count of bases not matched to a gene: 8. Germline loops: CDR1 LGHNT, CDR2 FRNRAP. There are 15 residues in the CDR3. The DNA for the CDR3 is TGTGCTAGTGGTAACCCTGCGGGAGGGCCCAATGAGCAGTTCTTC. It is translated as CASGNPAGGPNEQFF.

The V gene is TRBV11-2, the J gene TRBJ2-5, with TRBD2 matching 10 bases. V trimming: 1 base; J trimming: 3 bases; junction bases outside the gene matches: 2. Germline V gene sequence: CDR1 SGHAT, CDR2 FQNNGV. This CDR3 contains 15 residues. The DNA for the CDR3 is TGTGCCAGCAGCTTAGCACTAGCGGGGAAAGAGACCCAGTACTTC. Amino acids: CASSLALAGKETQYF.

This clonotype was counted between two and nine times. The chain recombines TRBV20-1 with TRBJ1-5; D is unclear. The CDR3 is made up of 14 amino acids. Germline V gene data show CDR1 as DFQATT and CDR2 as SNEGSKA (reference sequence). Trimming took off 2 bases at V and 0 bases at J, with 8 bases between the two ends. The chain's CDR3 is CSARTWGSNQPQHF. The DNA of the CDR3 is TGCAGTGCTAGAACCTGGGGTAGCAATCAGCCCCAGCATTTT.

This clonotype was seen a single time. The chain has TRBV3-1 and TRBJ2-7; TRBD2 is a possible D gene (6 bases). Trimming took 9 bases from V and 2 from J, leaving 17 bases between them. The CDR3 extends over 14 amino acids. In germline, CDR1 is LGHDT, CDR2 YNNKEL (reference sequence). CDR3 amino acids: CASSFGEEPYEQYF. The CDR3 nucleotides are TGTGCCAGTAGTTTCGGGGAGGAACCCTACGAGCAGTACTTC.

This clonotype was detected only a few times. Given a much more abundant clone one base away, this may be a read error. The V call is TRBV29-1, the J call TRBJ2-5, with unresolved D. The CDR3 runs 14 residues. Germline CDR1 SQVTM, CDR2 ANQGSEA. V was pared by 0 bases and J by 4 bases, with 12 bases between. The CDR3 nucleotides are TGCAGCGTTGAAGACTCACGGGTCCGAGAGACCCAGTACTTC. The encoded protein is CSVEDSRVRETQYF.

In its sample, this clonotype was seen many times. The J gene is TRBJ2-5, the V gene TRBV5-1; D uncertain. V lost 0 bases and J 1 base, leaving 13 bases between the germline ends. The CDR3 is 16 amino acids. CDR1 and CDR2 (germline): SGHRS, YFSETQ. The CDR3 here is CASSLASWRSQETQYF. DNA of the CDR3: TGCGCCAGCAGCTTGGCCTCGTGGCGGTCCCAAGAGACCCAGTACTTC. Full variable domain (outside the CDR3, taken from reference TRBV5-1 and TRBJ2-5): KAGVTQTPRYLIKTRGQQVTLSCSPISGHRSVSWYQQTPGQGLQFLFEYFSETQRNKGNFPGRFSGRQFSNSRSEMNVSTLELGDSALYLCASSLASWRSQETQYFGPGTRLLVL.

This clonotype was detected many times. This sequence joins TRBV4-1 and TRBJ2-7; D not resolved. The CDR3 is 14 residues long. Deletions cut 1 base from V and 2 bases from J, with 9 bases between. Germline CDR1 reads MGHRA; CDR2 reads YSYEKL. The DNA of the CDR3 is TGCGCCAGCAGCCAAGTTTACCTGACCTACGAGCAGTACTTC. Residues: CASSQVYLTYEQYF.